Sequencing of this T cell receptor (beta chain) was carried out in a study of T-cell memory formation after mild COVID-19 (dated by TCRdb to the early 2020s). Notes on the research overall: TCR sequence clusters from the two donors were largely donor specific. In a couple of donors, T-cell clones that expanded and contracted after mild COVID-19 were tracked by sequencing TCRalpha and TCRbeta repertoires over time. The cohort comprised two young, previously healthy adult volunteers, one female and one male.

From a lookup of the germline V gene, CDR1 and CDR2 are MDHEN and SYDVKM. Spanning cysteine to phenylalanine, the CDR3 consists of 12 amino acids. Here the CDR3 DNA is all that survives: 36 bases in frame from base 1. The junction shows trimming of 8 bases on V and 3 bases on J, plus 11 bases between the germline ends. Study-wide conclusions, independent of this receptor: Contracting CD4+ clones were located mainly in the CM and EM memory subsets, whereas CD8+ clones were found to be enriched in EMRA. The detection of some responding clones in pre-infection memory suggests that pre-existing cross-reactive memory T cells joined the SARS-CoV-2 response. Clones that contracted from day 15 to 85 showed balanced CD4/CD8 phenotypes, whereas a second wave of clones that expanded from day 15 to 37 leaned towards CD4+. Whether the second-wave clones peaking on day 37 were SARS-CoV-2 specific was not confirmed. Only a couple of mild cases were covered by the study, and larger cohorts that include severe cases with pre-infection samples were considered necessary.

The table lists this clonotype with a few counts. What antigen it recognizes has not been identified. Base-call qualities are not available, and no considerably larger clone is one nucleotide away. Sequencer: Illumina NovaSeq 6000. TCRalpha and TCRbeta cDNA libraries were built by 5'RACE with constant-segment primers, adding sample barcodes and unique molecular identifiers. Trizol reagent was used to extract RNA from every sample. Library amplification was performed in two PCR steps, and a second sample barcode and Illumina TruSeq adapters were introduced in the second step. The libraries were sequenced on an Illumina NovaSeq using 2 x 150 bp paired-end reads. As for the authors' bioinformatics: Reads were demultiplexed and collapsed into UMI-guided consensus sequences with migec v1.2.7. Using mixcr v2.1.11, the UMI consensuses were aligned to TRA and TRB V and J templates and assembled into clonotypes. A clonotype was counted as expanded or contracted only if both edgeR and NoisET called the change significant, with noise models trained on biological replicates. edgeR calls used a false discovery rate-adjusted p below 0.01 and a log2 fold-change threshold of 1. As an exploratory analysis of dynamics, max-normalized trajectories of the 1000 most abundant clonotypes were examined by PCA with hierarchical clustering. Separately sequenced CD4+ and CD8+ repertoires were used to assign the CD4 or CD8 phenotype of responding clones. TCRdb trimmed public reads at Q25 via fastp, called clones via MiXCR and kept in-frame beta chains. Each entry is one CDR3 protein sequence, shown with its most common DNA and genes. None of the V and J calls come from the authors' own analysis; TCRdb made them. This sample holds around 340,000 distinct CDR3 sequences; roughly 14% were observed only once. Of the sample, around 22% is held by the ten largest clones.

Ficoll-Paque density gradient centrifugation was used to isolate PBMCs. Material for sequencing was PBMCs or a T cell subset sorted from them (not recorded which). This receptor chain uses TRBV28 and TRBJ2-7, with no reliable assignment of the D segment. The source of this sequence is a man aged 18-30 years who had mild COVID-19 (a few samples of this study predate the infection). The sample titles of this study are shuffled in the database, so cell type and time point are left out; the donor was told from shared clones. The CDR3 in this case is CASGAPYYEQYF. Read as DNA, the sequence is TGTGCCAGCGGAGCCCCTTACTACGAGCAGTACTTC.